This TCR beta chain originates from a study of post-analysis software for immune sequencing data. The TCR beta cDNA libraries contained unique molecular identifiers. Once about 0.95 to 10 million T cells were used, about half a million cDNA molecules resulted. One entry per CDR3 protein results from TCRdb running MiXCR on the PCR reads. Of 750,000 to 950,000 distinct CDR3 sequences listed, around 50% are singletons. The sample consisted of blood. The sequence derives from a girl between 10 and 17 years old with multiple sclerosis.

The CDR3 nucleotides are TGTGCCAGCTCACCCCTACAGAACTATGGCTACACCTTC. Its translation: CASSPLQNYGYTF. The chain links TRBV18 to TRBJ1-2, with D unresolved. This CDR3 is built from 13 residues. Germline CDR1 is KGHSH and CDR2 is LQKENI. V lost 3 bases and J 2 bases, leaving 7 bases between the germline ends.